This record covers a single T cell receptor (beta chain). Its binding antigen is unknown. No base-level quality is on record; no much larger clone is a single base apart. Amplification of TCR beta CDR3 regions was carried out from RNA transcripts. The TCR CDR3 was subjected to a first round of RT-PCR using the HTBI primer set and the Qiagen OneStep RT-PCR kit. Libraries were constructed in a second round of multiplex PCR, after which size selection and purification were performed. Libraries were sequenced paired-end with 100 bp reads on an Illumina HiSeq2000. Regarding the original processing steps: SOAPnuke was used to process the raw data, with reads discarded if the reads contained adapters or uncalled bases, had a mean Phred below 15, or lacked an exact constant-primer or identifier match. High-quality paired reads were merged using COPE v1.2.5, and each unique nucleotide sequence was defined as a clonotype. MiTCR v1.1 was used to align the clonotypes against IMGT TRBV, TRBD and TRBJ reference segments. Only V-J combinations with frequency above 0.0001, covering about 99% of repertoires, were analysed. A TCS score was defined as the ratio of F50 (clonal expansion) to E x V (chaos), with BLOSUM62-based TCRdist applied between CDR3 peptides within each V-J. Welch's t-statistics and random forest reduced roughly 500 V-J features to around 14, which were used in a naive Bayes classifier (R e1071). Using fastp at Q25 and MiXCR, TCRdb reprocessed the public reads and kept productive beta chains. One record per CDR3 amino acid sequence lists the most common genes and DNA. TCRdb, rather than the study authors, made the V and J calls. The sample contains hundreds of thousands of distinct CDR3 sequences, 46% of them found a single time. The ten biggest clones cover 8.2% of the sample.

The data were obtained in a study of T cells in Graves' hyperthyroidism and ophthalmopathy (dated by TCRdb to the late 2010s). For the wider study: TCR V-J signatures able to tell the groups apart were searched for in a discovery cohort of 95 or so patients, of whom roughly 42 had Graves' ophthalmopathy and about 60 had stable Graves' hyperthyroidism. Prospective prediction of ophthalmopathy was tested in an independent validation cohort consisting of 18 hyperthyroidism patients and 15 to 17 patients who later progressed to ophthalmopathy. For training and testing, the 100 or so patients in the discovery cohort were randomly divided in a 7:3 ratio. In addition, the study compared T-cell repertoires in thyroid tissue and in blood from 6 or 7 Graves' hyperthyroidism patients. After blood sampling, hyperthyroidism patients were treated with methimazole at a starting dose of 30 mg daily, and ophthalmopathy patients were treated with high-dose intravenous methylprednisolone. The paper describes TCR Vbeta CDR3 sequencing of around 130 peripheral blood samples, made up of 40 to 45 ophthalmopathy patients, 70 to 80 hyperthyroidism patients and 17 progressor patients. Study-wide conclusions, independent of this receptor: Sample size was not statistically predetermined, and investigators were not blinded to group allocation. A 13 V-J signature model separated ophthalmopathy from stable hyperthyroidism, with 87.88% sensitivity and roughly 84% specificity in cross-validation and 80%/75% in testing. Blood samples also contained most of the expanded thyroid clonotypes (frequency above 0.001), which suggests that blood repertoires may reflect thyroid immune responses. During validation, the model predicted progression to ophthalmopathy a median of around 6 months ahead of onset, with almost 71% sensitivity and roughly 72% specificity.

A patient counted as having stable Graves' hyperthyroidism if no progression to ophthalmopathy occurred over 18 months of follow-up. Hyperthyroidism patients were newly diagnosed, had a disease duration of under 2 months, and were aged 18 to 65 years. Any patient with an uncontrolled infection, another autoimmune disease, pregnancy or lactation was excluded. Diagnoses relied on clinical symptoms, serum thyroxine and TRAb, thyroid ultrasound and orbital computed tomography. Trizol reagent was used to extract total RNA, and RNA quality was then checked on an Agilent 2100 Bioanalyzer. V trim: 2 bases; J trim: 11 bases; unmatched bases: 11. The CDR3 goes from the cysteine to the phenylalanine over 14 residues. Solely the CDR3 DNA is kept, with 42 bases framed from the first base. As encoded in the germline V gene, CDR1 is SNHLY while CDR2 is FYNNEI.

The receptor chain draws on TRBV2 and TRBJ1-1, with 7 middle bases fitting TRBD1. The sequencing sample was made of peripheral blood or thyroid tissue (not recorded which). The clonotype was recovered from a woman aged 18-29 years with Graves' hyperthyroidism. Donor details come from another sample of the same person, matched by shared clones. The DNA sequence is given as TGTGCCAGCAGTGAAATGGGACAGCCTTACGGGGCTTTCTTT. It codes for CASSEMGQPYGAFF. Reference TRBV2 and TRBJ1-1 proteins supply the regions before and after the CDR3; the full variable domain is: EPEVTQTPSHQVTQMGQEVILRCVPISNHLYFYWYRQILGQKVEFLVSFYNNEISEKSEIFDDQFSVERPDGSNFTLKIRSTKLEDSAMYFCASSEMGQPYGAFFGQGTRLTVV.